The source of this T cell receptor beta chain is a study of persistence of HIV-infected CD4 T cells. Overall study findings and caveats: Compared with CD3/CD28-stimulated cells, CMV- and Gag-responding cells showed lower TCRbeta richness. Proviral oligoclonality tracked with TCR oligoclonality within the same sorted cells.

Remarks on this clone: Its antigen remains unidentified.

Lysates of CMV-infected fibroblasts at 10 ug/mL stimulated these cells. CD4+ T cells upregulating both CD40 ligand and CD69 were sorted as responding cells. CD4+ T cell counts exceeded 400 cells/uL; CMV serology was positive. CD8+ T cells were removed from PBMCs prior to stimulation. The libraries were made with immunoSEQ version 4 in survey mode. Clones were read by immunoSEQ multiplex PCR, and TCRdb kept only the in-frame ones, dropping some. The data contain roughly 20,000 clones, around three quarters of them singletons. This TCR came from an adult man with HIV who was CMV-seropositive. The sequencing used CD4+ T cells sorted from PBMCs after roughly 20-hour stimulation, collected from a patient who received antiretroviral therapy.

CDR3 nucleotide sequence: TGTGCCAGCAAACCCCGCCGGGACAGCTTCTACGAGCAGTACTTC. This gives the protein CASKPRRDSFYEQYF. The J gene is TRBJ2-7, the V gene TRBV27; 7 nucleotides line up with TRBD1. Germline CDR1 MNHEY, CDR2 SMNVEV (reference sequence). Germline trimming cut 7 bases from V and 3 bases from J; bases unmatched to any gene: 12. This CDR3 has 15 residues.